This T cell receptor beta chain was identified during a study of T cells after posttransplantation cyclophosphamide. Comment on this clone: What it binds is not known.

Here immunoSEQ multiplex PCR was the method, and the copy in TCRdb shows in-frame clones only, minus some. The specimen has over 30,000 clones, none found just once. Germline lookup yields CDR1 SEHNR and CDR2 FQNEAQ (reference sequence). Trimming shortened V by 5 bases and J by 1 base, and 14 bases separated the two germline ends. The CDR3 loop spans 15 amino acids. Notes on the study in general: Recipient CMV seropositivity and CMV reactivation strongly tracked TRB clonality. Later blood repertoires were often dominated by clones from the donor CD8+ memory compartment. Blood and skin or GI T cell repertoires showed limited TRB overlap.

The clonotype originates from a girl aged 5-17 years in good health, CMV-negative, and a related stem cell transplant donor. The sample consisted of PBMCs. This sequence joins TRBV7-9 and TRBJ2-5, with D possibly being TRBD2 (6 bases). CDR3: CASSPPEGPQETQYF. In DNA form, the CDR3 reads TGTGCCAGCAGCCCCCCGGAGGGGCCCCAAGAGACCCAGTACTTC.